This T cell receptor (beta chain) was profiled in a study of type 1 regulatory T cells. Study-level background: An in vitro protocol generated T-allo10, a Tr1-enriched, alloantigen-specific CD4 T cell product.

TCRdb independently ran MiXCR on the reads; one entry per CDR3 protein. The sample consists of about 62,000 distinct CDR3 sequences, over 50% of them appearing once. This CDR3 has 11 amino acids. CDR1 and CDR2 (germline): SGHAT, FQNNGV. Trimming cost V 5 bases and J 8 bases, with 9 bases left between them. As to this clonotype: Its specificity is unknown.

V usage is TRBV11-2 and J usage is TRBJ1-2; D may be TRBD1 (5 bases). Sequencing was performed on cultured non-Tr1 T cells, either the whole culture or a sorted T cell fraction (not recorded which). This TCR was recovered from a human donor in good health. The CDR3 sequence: CASSPGSGYTF. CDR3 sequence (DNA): TGTGCCAGCAGCCCAGGGTCCGGCTACACCTTC.